The 20 T cell receptor beta chains presented below share a single source sample, sequenced in a study of blood T cells in healthy people across ages. A second about 7 to 12 cycle PCR used barcoded and J-beta primers. Via MiXCR, TCRdb re-called the 5' RACE reads, giving one row per CDR3 protein. The repertoire holds fewer than 2 million distinct CDR3 sequences, with roughly two fifths as singletons. The sample consisted of blood. The origin of the receptors is a human donor in good health.

This rearrangement joins TRBV9 to TRBJ2-3; D is possibly TRBD1 (6 bases). The V end lost 1 base, the J end lost 3 bases, and 9 bases lay between the germline ends. The CDR3 is 14 amino acids. Germline V gene lookup returns CDR1 SGDLS and CDR2 YYNGEE. CDR3 amino acids: CASSVQGQTDTQYF. The CDR3 DNA is TGTGCCAGCAGCGTACAGGGGCAAACAGATACGCAGTATTTT.

V gene TRBV27 combines with J gene TRBJ2-6, with D possibly being TRBD1 (6 bases). V lost 5 bases and J 0 bases, leaving 26 bases between the germline ends. The CDR3 runs to 21 residues. Germline V gives CDR1 MNHEY, CDR2 SMNVEV (reference sequence). CDR3 residues: CASSKKDSYSLSLSGANVLTF. The CDR3 DNA follows: TGTGCCAGCAGTAAAAAGGACAGCTACTCCCTCTCCCTCTCTGGGGCCAACGTCCTGACTTTC.

As concerns this clonotype: A read error may explain this, as a much larger clone is one base away. The genes are TRBV7-2 and TRBJ2-5, with TRBD2 matching over 7 bases. The DNA end favors TRBJ2-7, so the J call may be wrong. Germline V gene lookup returns CDR1 SGHTA and CDR2 FQGNSA. The CDR3 spans 13 residues. The CDR3 region is CASGLAGRGEQYF. The CDR3 bases are TGTGCCAGCGGCTTAGCGGGCCGGGGCGAGCAGTACTTC.

This sequence joins TRBV7-2 and TRBJ2-3; 15 positions match TRBD2. The CDR3 runs to 17 residues. Germline CDR1 is SGHTA and CDR2 is FQGNSA. The junction had 6 bases not matched to a gene; V was cut back by 5 bases and J by 3 bases. CDR3 amino acids: CASSPRTSGGGTDTQYF. The CDR3 DNA follows: TGTGCCAGCAGCCCTCGGACTAGCGGGGGGGGGACAGATACGCAGTATTTT.

This clonotype was counted many times. CDR3 DNA: TGCGCCAGCAGCCAAGACTCATACTTAGACAGGCCTTTAGGAGGCTACACCTTC. Protein product: CASSQDSYLDRPLGGYTF. The rearrangement links TRBV4-3 to TRBJ1-2; TRBD1 might be the D (6 bases). CDR3 length: 18 amino acids. The germline V gene encodes CDR1 LGHNA and CDR2 YSLEER. Trimming shortened V by 0 bases and J by 8 bases, and 25 bases separated the two germline ends.

The chain couples TRBV7-9 to TRBJ1-2; no definite D call. The V end lost 1 base, the J end lost 8 bases, and 17 bases lay between the germline ends. The V gene's germline CDR1 is SEHNR and CDR2 FQNEAQ (reference sequence). This CDR3 comprises 15 residues. CDR3 sequence (DNA): TGTGCCAGCAGCTTAGAGGGCCCCCTTGTCGGAGGCTACACCTTC. Protein product: CASSLEGPLVGGYTF.

This sequence joins TRBV7-6 and TRBJ2-3; possibly TRBD2 for D (6 bases). Trimming stripped 5 bases from V and 6 bases from J, with 15 bases between. This CDR3 has 14 residues. The germline gives CDR1 SGHVS, CDR2 FNYEAQ. The CDR3 sequence is CASSRRTNRDTQYF. The CDR3 DNA reads TGTGCCAGCAGCCGGAGGACTAACCGGGATACGCAGTATTTT. The whole variable domain, filled in from reference TRBV7-6 and TRBJ2-3, reads GAGVSQSPRYKVTKRGQDVALRCDPISGHVSLYWYRQALGQGPEFLTYFNYEAQQDKSGLPNDRFSAERPEGSISTLTIQRTEQRDSAMYRCASSRRTNRDTQYFGPGTRLTVL.

Details on this clonotype: The junction shows a germline mismatch at one end, possibly a read error. This chain uses TRBV6-2 or TRBV6-3 with TRBJ2-3, with a tentative D call TRBD1 (5 bases). Germline lookup yields CDR1 MNHEY and CDR2 SVGEGT. The CDR3 length is 17 residues. This chain's CDR3 is CTSSYGSETDFVDTQYF. In DNA, the CDR3 is TGTACCAGCAGTTATGGGTCTGAGACAGACTTCGTAGATACGCAGTATTTT.

This clonotype was counted once. The V and J genes are TRBV6-2 or TRBV6-3 and TRBJ2-4, with 7 bases aligning to TRBD1. This CDR3 spans 13 amino acids. J lost 13 bases, V lost 2 bases, and 8 bases had no gene match. The germline V gene encodes CDR1 MNHEY and CDR2 SVGEGT. CDR3 sequence: CASSYTVTGEQYF. The CDR3 DNA reads TGTGCCAGCAGTTACACGGTCACAGGGGAGCAGTACTTC.

In this sample, this clonotype turned up a few times. The genes are TRBV7-3 and TRBJ2-3; D possibly corresponds to TRBD2 (7 bases). CDR1 and CDR2 (germline): SGHTA, FQGTGA. The CDR3 extends over 16 amino acids. Trimming stripped 1 base from V and 4 bases from J, with 15 bases between. CDR3 DNA sequence: TGTGCCAGCAGCTTAATGGGGGGGGCTGGATCAGATACGCAGTATTTT. Protein: CASSLMGGAGSDTQYF.

This chain links TRBV28 with TRBJ2-5; 9 bases align to TRBD1. The CDR3 covers 16 residues. Trimming at V came to 1 base and at J to 2 bases, leaving 5 bases not matched to a gene. Germline V gives CDR1 MDHEN, CDR2 SYDVKM. CDR3 DNA: TGTGCCAGCAGTTTATCTACCGGGACAGGGCAAGAGACCCAGTACTTC. Its translation is CASSLSTGTGQETQYF.

V gene TRBV6-2 or TRBV6-3 combines with J gene TRBJ2-1; 11 nucleotides align to TRBD1. Trimming cost V 1 base and J 9 bases; bases outside gene matches: 14. The germline V gene encodes CDR1 MNHEY and CDR2 SVGEGT. The CDR3 spans 18 residues. The CDR3 spells CASSYYIFLGQGVGEQFF. The DNA of the CDR3 is TGTGCCAGCAGTTACTATATTTTCTTGGGACAGGGGGTTGGTGAGCAGTTCTTC.

In this sample, this clonotype turned up a few times. The CDR3 region is CASRWGDNYGYTF. The CDR3 DNA is TGTGCCAGCCGCTGGGGGGACAACTATGGCTACACCTTC. The rearrangement joins TRBV7-9 to TRBJ1-2; weak D call: TRBD1 (5 bases). There are 13 residues in the CDR3. With 8 bases removed from V and 2 bases from J, the gap between germline ends came to 12 bases. The germline CDR1 and CDR2 sequences are SEHNR and FQNEAQ (reference sequence). Full variable domain (rest looked up from reference TRBV7-9 and TRBJ1-2): DTGVSQNPRHKITKRGQNVTFRCDPISEHNRLYWYRQTLGQGPEFLTYFQNEAQLEKSRLLSDRFSAERPKGSFSTLEIQRTEQGDSAMYLCASRWGDNYGYTFGSGTRLTVV.

This clonotype was observed a few times. The chain combines TRBV5-1 with TRBJ2-4; 7 nucleotides align to TRBD1. The germline V gene has CDR1 SGHRS and CDR2 YFSETQ. This CDR3 has 13 residues. Trimming removed 5 bases from V and 9 bases from J; junction bases left unmatched: 8. The CDR3 coding sequence is TGCGCCAGCAGAGTTGGGGACAGAGGCATTCAGTACTTC. It yields the protein CASRVGDRGIQYF.

This clonotype has more than one count but fewer than ten. The chain joins TRBV12-3 or TRBV12-4 to TRBJ2-4; the D gene is possibly TRBD1 (6 bases). Trimming pared 1 base from V and 3 bases from J, leaving 10 bases between. This CDR3 is built from 15 residues. The CDR3 sequence: CASSLGTAGKNIQYF. CDR3 nucleotides: TGTGCCAGCAGTTTAGGGACAGCTGGCAAAAACATTCAGTACTTC.

The J gene is TRBJ1-1, the V gene TRBV29-1; weak D call: TRBD1 (5 bases). V gave up 5 bases and J gave up 10 bases, with 14 bases separating them. The CDR3 consists of 11 residues. Germline-derived CDR1 and CDR2 are SQVTM and ANQGSEA. The CDR3 bases are TGCAGCGTTCACGTGGGGGGGAGAGCTTTCTTT. It encodes CSVHVGGRAFF. Together with reference TRBV29-1 and TRBJ1-1, the CDR3 gives the full variable domain: SAVISQKPSRDICQRGTSLTIQCQVDSQVTMMFWYRQQPGQSLTLIATANQGSEATYESGFVIDKFPISRPNLTFSTLTVSNMSPEDSSIYLCSVHVGGRAFFGQGTRLTVV.

This chain connects TRBV12-3 or TRBV12-4 to TRBJ1-5, with D perhaps TRBD1 (6 bases). The CDR3 is 17 residues long. V shed 5 bases and J shed 5 bases, with 22 bases lying between them. The CDR3 region has the DNA TGTGCCAGCAGTCTAGGCCTCATCACAGGGTCAGATCAGCCCCAGCATTTT. Protein sequence: CASSLGLITGSDQPQHF.

The CDR3 DNA is TGTGCCAGCAGTTACTCTGGCGGGATGGGCACCGGGGAGCTGTTTTTT. Translating it yields CASSYSGGMGTGELFF. The rearrangement joins TRBV6-5 to TRBJ2-2; TRBD2 is a possible D gene (6 bases). V was clipped by 0 bases and J by 4 bases, with 12 bases between them. The CDR3 runs to 16 residues. Germline loops: CDR1 MNHEY, CDR2 SVGAGI.

This clonotype was counted a few times. The V gene is TRBV7-2, the J gene TRBJ1-2; D gene uncertain. CDR1 is SGHTA and CDR2 is FQGNSA in the germline V gene. This CDR3 has 15 residues. V was shortened by 1 base and J by 5 bases, with 14 bases between the two germline ends. Written as DNA, the CDR3 is TGTGCCAGCAGCTTAGAAAGCCGCACGGCTTATGGCTACACCTTC. Encoded protein: CASSLESRTAYGYTF.

The table lists this clonotype with a few counts. CDR3: CSAIRQRYSYTF. The CDR3 bases are TGCAGTGCTATAAGGCAGAGGTACAGCTACACCTTC. The J gene is TRBJ1-2, the V gene TRBV20-1, with D uncertain. Germline-derived CDR1 and CDR2 are DFQATT and SNEGSKA (reference sequence). The CDR3 runs 12 residues. Trimming took off 4 bases at V and 9 bases at J, with 15 bases between the two ends.